These 3 T cell receptor beta chains originate from one sample sequenced in a study of Graves' ophthalmopathy and Graves' hyperthyroidism. The sequenced template was RNA, covering the TCR beta CDR3 region. In the first round, RT-PCR was carried out with HTBI primers, and a multiplex PCR formed the second round. In TCRdb, the multiplex PCR reads were re-called with MiXCR into one record per CDR3 protein. The table shows more than 300,000 distinct CDR3 sequences, with 15% to 20% occurring only once. Sequencing input: peripheral blood. These receptors were taken from an adult woman with stable Graves' hyperthyroidism.

This clonotype has ten or more counts. The chain employs TRBV6-2 or TRBV6-3 and TRBJ2-7; 9 bases line up with TRBD1. Germline V CDR1 and CDR2: MNHEY, SVGEGT. V was clipped by 6 bases and J by 8 bases; unmatched bases: 14. This CDR3 is built from 15 residues. The chain's CDR3 is CASRSPGQGKVQQYF. The CDR3 region has the DNA TGTGCCAGCAGATCACCGGGACAGGGTAAGGTCCAGCAGTACTTC.

This clonotype was seen many times. The J gene is TRBJ2-7, the V gene TRBV20-1; the match to TRBD2 covers 8 bases. Losses at the gene ends were 5 bases for V and 9 bases for J; bases not matched to a gene: 6. The CDR3 has 11 amino acids. Germline CDR1 and CDR2: DFQATT and SNEGSKA (reference sequence). CDR3 nucleotides: TGCAGTGCTTCGCGGGAGGCCGGGCAGTACTTC. This encodes CSASREAGQYF.

This clonotype was found many times. The chain uses TRBV6-2 or TRBV6-3 and TRBJ2-2; D unresolved. V was clipped by 2 bases and J by 4 bases, with 11 bases between them. Germline V gives CDR1 MNHEY, CDR2 SVGEGT. The CDR3 runs to 15 residues. CDR3 bases: TGTGCCAGCAGTTACATACGGGCCTCCACCGGGGAGCTGTTTTTT. This translates into CASSYIRASTGELFF.